Presented here are 27 T cell receptor beta chains from one specimen sequenced in a study of blood T cell repertoires in COVID-19. Profiling relied on immunoSEQ multiplex PCR, and the TCRdb table lists in-frame clones only, not all of them. This sample carries tens of thousands of clones, just over 90% of them seen once, and the ten largest clones take approximately 6.2%. Sequenced input: peripheral blood. The receptor source for this set is a man aged 35 to 55 with acute or convalescent COVID-19.

The chain combines TRBV5-1 with TRBJ2-1, with 9 bases identical to TRBD2. The CDR3 is 15 residues long. CDR1 is SGHRS, CDR2 YFSETQ, per germline. With V trimmed by 4 bases and J by 7 bases, 9 bases remained unmatched. Written as DNA, the CDR3 is TGCGCCAGCAGCCTTAGCGGGAGTGGGCTTAATGAGCAGTTCTTC. Protein: CASSLSGSGLNEQFF.

The chain has TRBV5-1 and TRBJ1-1, with 7 nucleotides matching TRBD1. From germline, CDR1 is SGHRS and CDR2 YFSETQ. CDR3 length: 14 residues. The V segment lost 4 bases and the J segment 4 bases; nucleotides outside the gene matches: 7. The CDR3 loop is CASSTRQGSTEAFF. The CDR3 nucleotides read TGCGCCAGCAGCACCCGACAGGGATCCACTGAAGCTTTCTTT.

The chain uses TRBV30 and TRBJ2-7; D possibly corresponds to TRBD2 (6 bases). Germline V gene sequence: CDR1 GTSNPN, CDR2 SVGIG (reference sequence). Between the trimmed V and J ends, which lost 8 bases and 3 bases, there was a span of 17 bases. The CDR3 length is 13 residues. CDR3 in amino acids: CALLTTSFYEQYF. The CDR3 region has the DNA TGTGCCCTACTAACGACTAGTTTCTACGAGCAGTACTTC.

CDR3 sequence (DNA): TGTGCCAGCAGCGGACGGACAGGGACGGGCACTGAAGCTTTCTTT. It is translated as CASSGRTGTGTEAFF. The V and J genes are TRBV7-8 and TRBJ1-1, with 8 bases fitting TRBD1. Germline lookup yields CDR1 SGHVS and CDR2 FQNEAQ. J was trimmed by 4 bases and V by 5 bases; bases with no gene match: 9. The CDR3 runs 15 residues.

This chain joins TRBV3-1 (or the pseudogene TRBV3-2) and TRBJ2-1; 8 bases match TRBD1. The trim removed 4 bases at V and 6 bases at J, leaving 14 bases unmatched. CDR1 and CDR2 (germline): LGHDT, YNNKEL (reference sequence). The CDR3 has 17 residues. In DNA form, the CDR3 reads TGTGCCAGCAGCCTGGGCAGGGGGCGCTTTCCCGGCAATGAGCAGTTCTTC. It is translated as CASSLGRGRFPGNEQFF.

V and J are TRBV5-4 and TRBJ2-7; D is ambiguous. Deletions cut 2 bases from V and 2 bases from J, with 17 bases between. The CDR3 sequence is 16 residues long. Germline loops: CDR1 SGHNT, CDR2 YYREEE (reference sequence). CDR3 loop: CASSFFGSQPPYEQYF. The CDR3, as DNA: TGTGCCAGCAGCTTTTTTGGTTCACAACCCCCCTACGAGCAGTACTTC. The whole variable domain, remainder taken from reference TRBV5-4 and TRBJ2-7, is ETGVTQSPTHLIKTRGQQVTLRCSSQSGHNTVSWYQQALGQGPQFIFQYYREEENGRGNFPPRFSGLQFPNYSSELNVNALELDDSALYLCASSFFGSQPPYEQYFGPGTRLTVT.

This rearrangement joins TRBV19 to TRBJ1-1; 10 nucleotides match TRBD1. Germline CDR1 LNHDA, CDR2 SQIVND (reference sequence). This CDR3 has 18 residues. V lost 3 bases to trimming and J lost 6 bases; unmatched junction nucleotides: 16. The CDR3 protein is CASSISWSGTGEFAEAFF. The CDR3 region has the DNA TGTGCCAGTAGTATCTCTTGGTCCGGGACAGGGGAGTTCGCTGAAGCTTTCTTT.

This chain links TRBV11-3 with TRBJ2-1, with 9 positions matching TRBD2. The J segment lost 5 bases and the V segment lost 0 bases, leaving 5 bases of the junction unmatched. Germline CDR1 SGHNT, CDR2 YENEEA. CDR3 length: 16 amino acids. The CDR3 DNA sequence: TGTGCCAGCAGCTTAGATCCTGGCGGGAGGGACAATGAGCAGTTCTTC. Residues: CASSLDPGGRDNEQFF.

The gene calls are TRBV7-2 and TRBJ2-1; D perhaps matches TRBD2 (5 bases). This CDR3 is 15 amino acids long. CDR1 SGHTA and CDR2 FQGNSA come from the germline V gene. Trimming shortened V by 3 bases and J by 10 bases, and 19 bases separated the two germline ends. The CDR3 DNA reads TGTGCCAGCAGCTTCTACTCGGGTCGAGGGTCAGAGCAGTTCTTC. This codes for CASSFYSGRGSEQFF.

The chain uses TRBV5-4 and TRBJ1-6; D might be TRBD1 (6 bases). Trimming pared 4 bases from V and 6 bases from J, leaving 14 bases between. The CDR3 runs to 15 residues. Germline CDR1 reads SGHNT; CDR2 reads YYREEE (reference sequence). The CDR3 nucleotides are TGTGCCAGCAGCCCACCTGACAGGACTAATTCACCCCTCCACTTT. Translating gives CASSPPDRTNSPLHF.

This clone has only one observation. The CDR3 DNA reads TGTGCCAGCAGTTACAGGGGGCAGGAGACCCAGTACTTC. The encoded protein is CASSYRGQETQYF. This chain connects TRBV6-5 to TRBJ2-5; 7 bases are a match to TRBD1. With 2 bases clipped from V and 5 bases from J, the junction kept 2 bases outside the gene matches. The CDR3 consists of 13 residues. CDR1 is MNHEY and CDR2 is SVGAGI in the germline V gene.

The V and J genes are TRBV19 and TRBJ1-1; D gene ambiguous. This CDR3 is built from 16 residues. Looked up from germline, CDR1 is LNHDA and CDR2 is SQIVND (reference sequence). V lost 5 bases to trimming and J lost 0 bases, with 16 bases between them. The CDR3 loop reads CASSPRMTVMNTEAFF. CDR3 in DNA: TGTGCCAGTAGTCCCCGTATGACTGTTATGAACACTGAAGCTTTCTTT. Filled out from reference TRBV19 and TRBJ1-1, the complete variable domain reads DGGITQSPKYLFRKEGQNVTLSCEQNLNHDAMYWYRQDPGQGLRLIYYSQIVNDFQKGDIAEGYSVSREKKESFPLTVTSAQKNPTAFYLCASSPRMTVMNTEAFFGQGTRLTVV.

Only one count was recorded for this clone. An end of the junction differs from the germline gene, which may be a read error. This chain uses TRBV6-5 with TRBJ2-1, with 8 bases identical to TRBD2. The CDR3 has 12 residues. Germline assignment: CDR1 MNHEY and CDR2 SVGAGI. The CDR3, as DNA: TGTGCCAGCAGTACCTCCGGGACTAGAATGGTCTTC. Residues: CASSTSGTRMVF.

V gene TRBV19 combines with J gene TRBJ1-1; the D gene is possibly TRBD1 (5 bases). Trimming removed 6 bases from V and 0 bases from J, with 20 bases in between. The CDR3 loop spans 17 amino acids. Germline loops: CDR1 LNHDA, CDR2 SQIVND (reference sequence). CDR3: CASSLTRARIMNTEAFF. CDR3 nucleotides: TGTGCCAGTAGCTTGACCAGGGCGCGAATTATGAACACTGAAGCTTTCTTT. Combining the CDR3 with reference TRBV19 and TRBJ1-1 gives the whole variable domain DGGITQSPKYLFRKEGQNVTLSCEQNLNHDAMYWYRQDPGQGLRLIYYSQIVNDFQKGDIAEGYSVSREKKESFPLTVTSAQKNPTAFYLCASSLTRARIMNTEAFFGQGTRLTVV.

V gene TRBV6-5 combines with J gene TRBJ1-4, with 11 bases matching TRBD1. V lost 6 bases to trimming and J lost 7 bases; unmatched junction nucleotides: 4. The V gene's germline CDR1 is MNHEY and CDR2 SVGAGI. CDR3 length equals 14 residues. The CDR3 DNA is TGTGCCAGCAGCCCGGACAGGGGGCGTGAAAAACTGTTTTTT. Translating it yields CASSPDRGREKLFF.

The gene calls are TRBV4-3 and TRBJ1-6; D is unclear. The CDR3 runs 14 residues. Germline V gene lookup returns CDR1 LGHNA and CDR2 YSLEER. Deletions cut 1 base from V and 6 bases from J, with 7 bases between. CDR3 coding DNA: TGCGCCAGCAGCCAAGCGCAGTTTAATTCACCCCTCCACTTT. It is translated as CASSQAQFNSPLHF.

V gene TRBV6-2 or TRBV6-3 combines with J gene TRBJ2-7; 15 bases are shared with TRBD2. Germline CDR1 is MNHEY and CDR2 is SVGEGT. V dropped 5 bases and J dropped 4; count of bases not matched to a gene: 12. The CDR3 length is 18 residues. The CDR3 reads CASSPRDRGTSGRYEQYF. As DNA, the CDR3 is TGTGCCAGCAGTCCCCGGGACCGCGGGACTAGCGGGAGGTACGAGCAGTACTTC.

The rearrangement uses TRBV11-2 and TRBJ2-7, with D tentatively TRBD1 (5 bases). The CDR3 is made up of 14 amino acids. V lost 1 base and J 4 bases, leaving 11 bases between the germline ends. The V gene's germline CDR1 is SGHAT and CDR2 FQNNGV. CDR3 in amino acids: CASSLVAGWYEQYF. The CDR3 coding sequence is TGTGCCAGCAGCTTAGTGGCAGGGTGGTACGAGCAGTACTTC.

The rearrangement uses TRBV5-1 and TRBJ2-1, with TRBD2 matching over 11 bases. CDR1 SGHRS and CDR2 YFSETQ come from the germline V gene. The CDR3 runs to 16 residues. With 2 bases clipped from V and 4 bases from J, the junction kept 5 bases outside the gene matches. CDR3 sequence reads: CASSFLGLAGYNEQFF. In nucleotides, the CDR3 is TGCGCCAGCAGCTTCCTAGGACTAGCGGGTTACAATGAGCAGTTCTTC.

The rearrangement uses TRBV9 and TRBJ2-5; possible D gene TRBD1, 6 bases. The germline V gene encodes CDR1 SGDLS and CDR2 YYNGEE. The CDR3 spans 15 residues. V lost 0 bases and J 4 bases, leaving 13 bases between the germline ends. The CDR3 DNA follows: TGTGCCAGCAGCGTAGGTTCAGGGGCGCTAGAGACCCAGTACTTC. Its protein is CASSVGSGALETQYF.

This chain links TRBV15 with TRBJ2-1; 7 nucleotides match TRBD1. Germline V gives CDR1 LNHNV, CDR2 YYDKDF (reference sequence). The CDR3 loop spans 14 amino acids. Trimming at V came to 9 bases and at J to 4 bases, leaving 9 bases not matched to a gene. The CDR3 region is CATTPGTEYNEQFF. The CDR3 DNA reads TGTGCCACTACCCCGGGGACAGAATACAATGAGCAGTTCTTC.

CDR3 loop: CASSPMGLAGAYEQYF. The CDR3 bases are TGTGCCAGCAGCCCAATGGGACTAGCGGGCGCATACGAGCAGTACTTC. The chain is built from TRBV14 and TRBJ2-7, with TRBD2 matching 12 bases. The CDR3 runs to 16 residues. Germline CDR1 is SGHDN and CDR2 is FVKESK. J was trimmed by 4 bases and V by 4 bases; bases with no gene match: 8.

This chain connects TRBV11-2 to TRBJ2-7; no definite D call. Germline V gene sequence: CDR1 SGHAT, CDR2 FQNNGV. CDR3 length: 15 amino acids. The V gene lost 0 bases and the J gene lost 3 bases, with 12 bases spanning the gap. CDR3 residues: CASSLDLSPIYEQYF. Here the CDR3 DNA reads TGTGCCAGCAGCTTAGATTTGAGCCCTATCTACGAGCAGTACTTC.

The chain couples TRBV6-2 or TRBV6-3 to TRBJ1-1; weak D call: TRBD1 (5 bases). The CDR3 is 13 residues long. Germline-derived CDR1 and CDR2 are MNHEY and SVGEGT. Trimming cost V 2 bases and J 6 bases, with 10 bases left between them. CDR3 bases: TGTGCCAGCAGTTACAGCAGGGAAGCTGAAGCTTTCTTT. Amino acids: CASSYSREAEAFF.

This chain joins TRBV4-1 and TRBJ2-1; 10 bases align to TRBD2. The CDR3 extends over 16 amino acids. Germline CDR1 MGHRA, CDR2 YSYEKL. V shed 4 bases and J 7 bases; nucleotides not matched to a gene: 10. Here the CDR3 DNA reads TGCGCCAGCAGCCCCTCGACTAGCGGGTGGGGGAATGAGCAGTTCTTC. The encoded protein is CASSPSTSGWGNEQFF.

V is TRBV11-2 and J is TRBJ1-1, with 9 positions matching TRBD1. The CDR3 extends over 13 amino acids. With V trimmed by 6 bases and J by 8 bases, 7 bases remained unmatched. Germline CDR1 reads SGHAT; CDR2 reads FQNNGV. CDR3 nucleotide sequence: TGTGCCAGCAGTACAGGGGGCGCAGCGGAAGCTTTCTTT. It yields the protein CASSTGGAAEAFF.

The V call is TRBV19, the J call TRBJ1-2; D unresolved. Germline CDR1 is LNHDA and CDR2 is SQIVND (reference sequence). The CDR3 sequence is 13 residues long. V gave up 1 base and J gave up 6 bases, with 9 bases separating them. The CDR3 reads CASSIGLSDGYTF. DNA for the CDR3: TGTGCCAGTAGTATAGGTTTGTCGGATGGCTACACCTTC.